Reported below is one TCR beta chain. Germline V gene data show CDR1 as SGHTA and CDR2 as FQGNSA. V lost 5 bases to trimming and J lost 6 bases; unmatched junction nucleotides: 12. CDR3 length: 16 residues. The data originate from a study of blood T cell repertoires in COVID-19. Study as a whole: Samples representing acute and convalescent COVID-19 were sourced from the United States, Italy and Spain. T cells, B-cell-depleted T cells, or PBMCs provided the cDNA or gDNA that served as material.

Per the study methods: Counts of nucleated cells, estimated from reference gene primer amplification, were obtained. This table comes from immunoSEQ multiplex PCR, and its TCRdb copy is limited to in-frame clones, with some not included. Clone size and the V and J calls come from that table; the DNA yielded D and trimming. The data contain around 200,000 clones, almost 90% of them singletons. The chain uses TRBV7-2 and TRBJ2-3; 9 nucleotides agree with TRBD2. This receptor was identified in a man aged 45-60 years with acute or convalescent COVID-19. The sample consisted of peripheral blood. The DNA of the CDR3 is TGTGCCAGCAGCCGGCGTAGCGGGGGAAATGCCGATACGCAGTATTTT. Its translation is CASSRRSGGNADTQYF.